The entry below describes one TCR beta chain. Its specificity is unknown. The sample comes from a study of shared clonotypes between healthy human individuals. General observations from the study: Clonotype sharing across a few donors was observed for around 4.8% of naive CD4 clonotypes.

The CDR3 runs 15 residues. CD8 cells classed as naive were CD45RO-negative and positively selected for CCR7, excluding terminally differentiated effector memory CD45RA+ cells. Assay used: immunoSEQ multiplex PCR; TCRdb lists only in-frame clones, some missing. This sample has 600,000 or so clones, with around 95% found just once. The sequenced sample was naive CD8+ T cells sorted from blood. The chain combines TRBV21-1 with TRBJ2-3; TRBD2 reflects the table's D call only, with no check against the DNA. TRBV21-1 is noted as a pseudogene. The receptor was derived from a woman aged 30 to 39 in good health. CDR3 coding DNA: TGTGCCAGCAGCGCACTAGCGGGAGAGGACGGTACGCAGTATTTT. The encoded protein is CASSALAGEDGTQYF.